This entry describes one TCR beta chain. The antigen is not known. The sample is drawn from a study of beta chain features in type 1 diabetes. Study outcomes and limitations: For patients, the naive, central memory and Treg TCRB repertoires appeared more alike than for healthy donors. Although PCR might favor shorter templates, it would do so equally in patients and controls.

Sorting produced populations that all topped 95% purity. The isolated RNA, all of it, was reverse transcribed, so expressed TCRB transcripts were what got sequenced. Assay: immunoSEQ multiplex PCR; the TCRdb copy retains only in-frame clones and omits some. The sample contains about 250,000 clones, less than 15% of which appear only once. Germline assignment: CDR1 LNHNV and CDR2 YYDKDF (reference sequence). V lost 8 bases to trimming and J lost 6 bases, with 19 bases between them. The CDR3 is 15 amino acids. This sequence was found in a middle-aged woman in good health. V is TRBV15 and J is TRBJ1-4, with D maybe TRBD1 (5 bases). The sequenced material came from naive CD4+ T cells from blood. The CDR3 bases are TGTGCCACCCGCAAGCAGGAGGGGCGCGATGAAAAACTGTTTTTT. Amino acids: CATRKQEGRDEKLFF. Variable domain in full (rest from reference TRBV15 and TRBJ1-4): DAMVIQNPRYQVTQFGKPVTLSCSQTLNHNVMYWYQQKSSQAPKLLFHYYDKDFNNEADTPDNFQSRRPNTSFCFLDIRSPGLGDTAMYLCATRKQEGRDEKLFFGSGTQLSVL.